The text below deals with one TCR beta chain. Germline V gene lookup returns CDR1 SNHLY and CDR2 FYNNEI. V dropped 3 bases and J dropped 4 bases, with 12 bases sitting between them. There are 14 residues in the CDR3. The data derive from a study of blood T cell repertoires in COVID-19. Across the whole study: COVID-19 samples from acute and convalescent phases originated in the United States, Italy and Spain. Sources were T cells, B-cell-depleted T cells, or PBMCs; the material itself was cDNA or gDNA.

Some clones are missing from TCRdb's copy, which holds only in-frame ones; the method was immunoSEQ multiplex PCR. This sample has approximately 410,000 clones; 86% occur once, and the top ten carry almost 1.5%. The sample comprised peripheral blood. This sequence joins TRBV2 and TRBJ1-1; D not resolved. The receptor comes from a woman aged 25 to 39 with active or convalescent COVID-19. The CDR3 DNA reads TGTGCCAGCAGTGACCCCTCATCGGGCACTGAAGCTTTCTTT. Translation gives CASSDPSSGTEAFF.